This paragraph reports one TCR beta chain. Trimming removed 4 bases from V and 6 bases from J; junction bases left unmatched: 3. CDR1 and CDR2 from the germline V gene are SGHRS and YFSETQ. CDR3 size: 13 residues. Sequencing was performed with immunoSEQ multiplex PCR; in TCRdb, only in-frame clones are kept and a portion is missing. The sample shows 360,000 or so clones, 89% of them seen only once. The source of the sample is a study of Ad26.COV2.S vaccination and SARS-CoV-2 variants. Study-level background: A COV1001 Ad26.COV2.S trial-arm participant provided the sample.

Treatment given: some 19 received Ad26.COV2.S at low or high dose, single or two shots; about 5 received placebo; per-sample allocation not given. Collection of samples fell on day 63 after the first vaccine or placebo injection. The sample was peripheral blood, taken in a trial of Ad26.COV2.S vaccine versus placebo. The chain has TRBV5-1 and TRBJ1-1; 10 bases fit TRBD1. This sequence was found in a person aged 18-60 years who received the Ad26.COV2.S COVID-19 vaccine or a placebo. For the CDR3, the DNA is TGCGCCAGCAGCCCAGGACAGGGGGCTGAAGCTTTCTTT. Its protein product is CASSPGQGAEAFF.